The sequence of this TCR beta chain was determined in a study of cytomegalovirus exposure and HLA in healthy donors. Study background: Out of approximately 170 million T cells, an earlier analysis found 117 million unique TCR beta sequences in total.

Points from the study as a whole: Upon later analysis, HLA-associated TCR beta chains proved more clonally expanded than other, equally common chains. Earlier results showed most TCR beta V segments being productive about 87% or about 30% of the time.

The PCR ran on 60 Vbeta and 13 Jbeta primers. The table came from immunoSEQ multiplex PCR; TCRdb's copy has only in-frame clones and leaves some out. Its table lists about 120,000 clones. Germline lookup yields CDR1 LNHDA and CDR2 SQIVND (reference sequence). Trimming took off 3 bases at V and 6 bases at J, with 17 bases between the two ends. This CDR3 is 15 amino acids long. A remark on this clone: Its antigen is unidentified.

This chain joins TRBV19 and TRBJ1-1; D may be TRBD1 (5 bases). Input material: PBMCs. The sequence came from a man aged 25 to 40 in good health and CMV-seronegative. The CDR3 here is CASSIPRGGWAEAFF. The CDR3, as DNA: TGTGCCAGTAGTATCCCCCGGGGGGGGTGGGCTGAAGCTTTCTTT.